This paragraph covers one T cell receptor beta chain sequence. Its antigen remains unknown. This PCR relied on a set of 60 Vbeta primers and 13 Jbeta primers. Produced via immunoSEQ multiplex PCR; TCRdb's table is partial and in-frame only. The sample lists about 150,000 clones, less than 10% occurring once. The data derive from a study of cytomegalovirus exposure and HLA in healthy donors. Study results and limitations: The authors considered a cluster of highly shared sequence variants likely to be a sequencing artifact.

The specimen was PBMCs. The sequence was obtained from a man aged 45 to 65 in good health and CMV-seronegative.

The CDR3 nucleotides read TGTGCCAGCAGTTACTCGAATACAGGCAACACTGAAGCTTTCTTT. Translating it yields CASSYSNTGNTEAFF. The J gene is TRBJ1-1, the V gene TRBV6-5; a weak D match, TRBD1 (5 bases). Looked up from germline, CDR1 is MNHEY and CDR2 is SVGAGI. The CDR3 is 15 residues long. V lost 0 bases to trimming and J lost 2 bases, with 10 bases between them.